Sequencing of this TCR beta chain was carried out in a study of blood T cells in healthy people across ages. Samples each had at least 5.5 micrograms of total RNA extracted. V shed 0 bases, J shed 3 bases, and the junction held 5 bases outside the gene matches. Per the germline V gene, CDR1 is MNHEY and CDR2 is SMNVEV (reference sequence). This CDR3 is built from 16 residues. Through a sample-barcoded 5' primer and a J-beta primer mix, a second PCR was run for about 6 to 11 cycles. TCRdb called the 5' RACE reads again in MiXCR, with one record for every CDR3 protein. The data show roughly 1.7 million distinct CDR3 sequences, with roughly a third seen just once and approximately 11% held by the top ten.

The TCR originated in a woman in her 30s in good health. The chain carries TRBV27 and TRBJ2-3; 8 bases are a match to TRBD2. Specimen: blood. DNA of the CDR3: TGTGCCAGCAGTTTATCATCGGGACTAGTGACAGATACGCAGTATTTT. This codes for CASSLSSGLVTDTQYF.